The rows below give T cell receptor beta chains drawn from one sample of a study of molecular identifiers for immune sequencing clone quantification. TCRdb reprocessed the PCR reads via MiXCR and lists one record per CDR3 protein. The sample holds 300,000 to 400,000 distinct CDR3 sequences, about 22% seen once. The sequenced sample was naive CD8+ T cells from blood, with Jurkat cell RNA spiked in. The receptors derive from a human donor in good health. Some libraries in this study had Jurkat cell RNA spiked in. Each CDR3 is given with its conserved first and last residue. D genes are given only for firm matches. Clone sizes are given selectively: once, few, many, or a class where the clone is expanded.

TRBD1 TRBJ2-5 TRBV6-6 15 many TGTGCCAGCAGTTACTCCGGACAGGGGGGCGAGACCCAGTACTTC CASSYSGQGGETQYF
- TRBJ2-7 TRBV28 13 few TGTGCCAGCAGTTCCTACGGGAAGAGCGAGCAGTACTTC CASSSYGKSEQYF
- TRBJ2-3 TRBV24-1 15 many TGTGCCACCAGTGATTCCAGGGGCCGGACAGATACGCAGTATTTT CATSDSRGRTDTQYF
TRBD1 TRBJ2-5 TRBV19 15 - TGTGCCAGTACCACGACAGGGGGCGGCCAAGAGACCCAGTACTTC CASTTTGGGQETQYF
- TRBJ2-7 TRBV10-3 14 - TGTGCCATCAGGGGGGACACCTTCCCGGGGGAGCAGTACTTC CAIRGDTFPGEQYF
- TRBJ1-1 TRBV27 13 many TGTGCCAGCAGCCTACAGGAATCCACTGAAGCTTTCTTT CASSLQESTEAFF
- TRBJ1-5 TRBV12-3/TRBV12-4 14 - TGTGCCAGCAGTTTAGGCGGTAGCATTCAGCCCCAGCATTTT CASSLGGSIQPQHF
- TRBJ2-1 TRBV7-8 15 - TGTGCCAGCAGCCCACACATGGGCTCCTACCCTGAGCAGTTCTTC CASSPHMGSYPEQFF
TRBD2 TRBJ2-1 TRBV20-1 16 - TGCAGTGCTTCCTCCCCGAGTAGCGGGTTATACGATGAGCAGTTCTTC CSASSPSSGLYDEQFF
- TRBJ2-7 TRBV7-9 15 many TGTGCCAGCAGCACCAACTTAGCGGAGTTGGGCGAGCAGTACTTC CASSTNLAELGEQYF
- TRBJ1-5 TRBV27 14 few TGTGCCAGCAGTTTATTTGGCCCGGGGAGGCCCCAGCATTTT CASSLFGPGRPQHF
TRBD1 TRBJ2-7 TRBV4-1 16 few TGCGCCAGCAGCCCCACCGGACAGGGGGGCTCCTACGAGCAGTACTTC CASSPTGQGGSYEQYF
TRBD1 TRBJ1-1 TRBV29-1 17 - TGCAGCGCCGGGGGGGCAGGGGGCTTGGTCTTGGACACTGAAGCTTTCTTT CSAGGAGGLVLDTEAFF